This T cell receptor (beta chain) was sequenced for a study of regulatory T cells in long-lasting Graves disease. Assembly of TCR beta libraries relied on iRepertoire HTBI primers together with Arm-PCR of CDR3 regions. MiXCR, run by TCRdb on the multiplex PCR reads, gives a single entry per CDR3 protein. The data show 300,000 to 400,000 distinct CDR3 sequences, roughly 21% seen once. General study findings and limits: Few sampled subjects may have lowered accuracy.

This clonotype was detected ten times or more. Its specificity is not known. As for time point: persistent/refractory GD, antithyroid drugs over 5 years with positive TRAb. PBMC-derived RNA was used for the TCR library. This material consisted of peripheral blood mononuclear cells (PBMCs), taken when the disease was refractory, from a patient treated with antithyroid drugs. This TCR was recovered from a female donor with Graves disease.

This CDR3 reads CASKPGANYGYTF. The CDR3 region has the DNA TGTGCCAGCAAGCCGGGGGCTAACTATGGCTACACCTTC. V and J are TRBV27 and TRBJ1-2, with D tentatively TRBD1 (5 bases). Trimming removed 7 bases from V and 0 bases from J, with 9 bases in between. Germline V gives CDR1 MNHEY, CDR2 SMNVEV (reference sequence). The CDR3 sequence is 13 residues long.